The clone carrying this T cell receptor beta chain was seen ten or more times. V was pared by 0 bases and J by 2 bases, with 6 bases of the junction left unmatched. The CDR3 contains 16 residues. The V gene's germline CDR1 is SGHTA and CDR2 FQGNSA. cDNA was made from 500 ng RNA using alpha and beta constant primers. Alpha and beta chain libraries were made separately by chain-specific third strand synthesis with multiplexing indices. A 5' RACE adapter with a random hexamer and the SP2 primer site was joined to cDNA. From the 5' RACE reads, TCRdb called clonotypes with MiXCR, one entry per CDR3 protein. This table holds 15,000 to 20,000 distinct CDR3 sequences, over 5% found once. The data were taken from a study of HIV-infected patients and healthy controls. All unsorted peripheral T cells were captured because whole blood was used without fractionation. Nine to ten uninfected healthy donors were sampled as controls, several sampled twice three to four months apart.

What was sequenced was blood. This receptor was taken from an adult in good health. The gene calls are TRBV7-2 and TRBJ2-5, with 7 nucleotides matching TRBD2. The CDR3 coding sequence is TGTGCCAGCAGCTTAGCACCGGGGGGTGGGCAAGAGACCCAGTACTTC. Translating gives CASSLAPGGGQETQYF.